The clone carrying this T cell receptor beta chain was counted only a few times. A much more abundant neighbour one base away suggests this may be a read error. Germline V gene data show CDR1 as DFQATT and CDR2 as SNEGSKA (reference sequence). With V trimmed by 1 base and J by 12 bases, 12 bases remained unmatched. The CDR3 sequence is 15 residues long. Using its own MiXCR run on the 5' RACE reads, TCRdb lists one record per CDR3 protein. This sample carries about 66,000 distinct CDR3 sequences, around 3% of them seen once, and the ten largest clones take approximately 3.7%. This entry comes from a study of neurological immune-mediated disorders.

This clonotype originated in a man aged 35 to 55 with multiple sclerosis. The specimen sequenced was PBMCs. The chain carries TRBV20-1 and TRBJ1-5; 10 bases agree with TRBD1. CDR3 protein: CSARVPGQGTGDQHF. CDR3 DNA: TGCAGTGCTAGAGTCCCGGGACAGGGGACCGGAGACCAGCATTTT.